Below, 32 T cell receptor beta chains from the same sample are listed, as sequenced in a study of control samples from healthy donors and cancer patients (dated by TCRdb to the early 2020s). Library construction relied on the immunoSEQ multiplex PCR assay. TCRdb carries this immuneACCESS record with in-frame sequences only. Its versions omit some clonotypes, under half of them owing to an unresolved V gene in the studies checked, with the rest unexplained. The sample includes 150,000 to 200,000 clones, with roughly 91% observed a single time. Jointly, the top ten make up about 1.4% of the sample. Material for sequencing was blood. The receptors were gathered from a woman in her 30s in good health.

The gene calls are TRBV30 and TRBJ1-2; tentative D call: TRBD1 (5 bases). V shed 3 bases and J shed 4 bases, with 9 bases lying between them. Germline CDR1 and CDR2: GTSNPN and SVGIG (reference sequence). There are 12 residues in the CDR3. CDR3 sequence: CAWRGAGYGYTF. CDR3 sequence (DNA): TGTGCCTGGAGAGGGGCGGGCTATGGCTACACCTTC.

The chain links TRBV4-2 to TRBJ2-2, with unresolved D. The V gene lost 0 bases and the J gene lost 0 bases, with 11 bases spanning the gap. The germline V gene has CDR1 LGHNA and CDR2 YNFKEQ. This CDR3 comprises 17 residues. The CDR3 loop is CASSQDHLRSNTGELFF. The DNA for the CDR3 is TGTGCCAGCAGCCAAGATCACCTGCGCTCGAACACCGGGGAGCTGTTTTTT.

The V and J genes are TRBV29-1 and TRBJ2-5, with 7 bases identical to TRBD1. J was trimmed by 0 bases and V by 1 base; bases with no gene match: 5. The CDR3 has 15 residues. The germline V gene has CDR1 SQVTM and CDR2 ANQGSEA. The CDR3 DNA sequence: TGCAGCGTTGAAGGTCCCGGGACAGACCAAGAGACCCAGTACTTC. Its translation: CSVEGPGTDQETQYF.

CDR3 bases: TGTGCCAGCAGCTTAGGGAGCTCTGGAAACACCATATATTTT. Protein sequence: CASSLGSSGNTIYF. The chain has TRBV7-9 and TRBJ1-3; unclear D gene. The V gene lost 1 base and the J gene lost 0 bases, with 4 bases spanning the gap. CDR3 length: 14 residues. Germline values: CDR1 SEHNR, CDR2 FQNEAQ (reference sequence).

The genes are TRBV28 and TRBJ1-2; 11 nucleotides align to TRBD1. V was pared by 1 base and J by 8 bases, with 3 bases of the junction left unmatched. Per germline, CDR1 MDHEN and CDR2 SYDVKM. The CDR3 has 14 amino acids. CDR3 protein: CASSLYRTGGGYTF. CDR3 coding DNA: TGTGCCAGCAGTTTATACCGGACAGGGGGCGGCTACACCTTC.

V is TRBV6-6 and J is TRBJ2-3; 10 bases align to TRBD2. CDR3 size: 15 residues. Looked up from germline, CDR1 is MNHNY and CDR2 is SVGAGI (reference sequence). V lost 5 bases to trimming and J lost 2 bases; unmatched junction nucleotides: 4. The CDR3 nucleotides read TGTGCCAGCAGTCAACTAGCGGGAAACACAGATACGCAGTATTTT. It yields the protein CASSQLAGNTDTQYF.

The chain employs TRBV13 and TRBJ2-7; unclear D gene. Germline V gives CDR1 PRHDT, CDR2 FYEKMQ (reference sequence). This CDR3 is 12 amino acids long. The V and J ends lost 4 bases and 3 bases respectively, with 7 bases between them. The chain's CDR3 is CASSSQSYEQYF. The CDR3, as DNA: TGTGCCAGCAGCTCCCAAAGCTACGAGCAGTACTTC.

This chain uses TRBV6-6 with TRBJ1-1; no firm D call. Trimming removed 2 bases from V and 5 bases from J, with 12 bases in between. CDR3 size: 14 residues. CDR1 and CDR2 from the germline V gene are MNHNY and SVGAGI (reference sequence). CDR3 residues: CASSYGEGGTEAFF. The CDR3 DNA sequence: TGTGCCAGCAGTTACGGTGAGGGTGGTACTGAAGCTTTCTTT.

This chain joins TRBV10-3 and TRBJ2-7; possibly TRBD1 or TRBD2 for D (5 bases each). Germline values: CDR1 ENHRY, CDR2 SYGVKD. V shed 6 bases and J shed 0 bases, with 9 bases lying between them. This CDR3 is built from 13 residues. CDR3 protein: CAISWDGSYEQYF. The CDR3 DNA reads as TGTGCCATCAGCTGGGACGGCTCCTACGAGCAGTACTTC.

This clone was seen a few times. J is TRBJ1-2 and V is TRBV29-1; TRBD1 might be the D (5 bases). Germline assignment: CDR1 SQVTM and CDR2 ANQGSEA. V was clipped by 3 bases and J by 5 bases, with 10 bases between them. The CDR3 is made up of 12 amino acids. In DNA form, the CDR3 reads TGCAGCGTTGAGTGGACACCTTATGGCTACACCTTC. Translated: CSVEWTPYGYTF.

The chain is built from TRBV6-1 and TRBJ1-5; unclear D gene. Trimming shortened V by 4 bases and J by 5 bases, and 12 bases separated the two germline ends. This CDR3 is 14 amino acids long. Germline V gene sequence: CDR1 MNHNS, CDR2 SASEGT. The CDR3 here is CASSGAAGYQPQHF. CDR3 DNA: TGTGCCAGCAGTGGAGCGGCAGGCTATCAGCCCCAGCATTTT.

The V gene is TRBV5-4, the J gene TRBJ1-1, with D possibly TRBD1 on 5 matching bases. The germline V gene has CDR1 SGHNT and CDR2 YYREEE (reference sequence). The ends were cut back, 0 bases at V and 2 bases at J, with 11 bases in the middle. This CDR3 spans 15 amino acids. For the CDR3, the DNA is TGTGCCAGCAGCTTGGGGGGCGTATCCAACACTGAAGCTTTCTTT. Translation gives CASSLGGVSNTEAFF. Using reference TRBV5-4 and TRBJ1-1 for the parts outside the CDR3, the full variable domain is ETGVTQSPTHLIKTRGQQVTLRCSSQSGHNTVSWYQQALGQGPQFIFQYYREEENGRGNFPPRFSGLQFPNYSSELNVNALELDDSALYLCASSLGGVSNTEAFFGQGTRLTVV.

This clone was picked up a small number of times. The V and J genes are TRBV1 and TRBJ1-3; the listed D gene, TRBD1, was not tested against the DNA. TRBV1 is an annotated pseudogene. The CDR3 contains 13 residues. The DNA of the CDR3 is TGCACCAGCAGCGGGGACACTGGAAACACCATATATTTT. It codes for CTSSGDTGNTIYF.

The CDR3 bases are TGTGCCAGCAGCCCGACAGGCTACGAGCAGTACTTC. Translating it yields CASSPTGYEQYF. This rearrangement joins TRBV27 to TRBJ2-7; TRBD1 is a possible D gene (6 bases). Germline CDR1 MNHEY, CDR2 SMNVEV (reference sequence). With 6 bases removed from V and 3 bases from J, the gap between germline ends came to 9 bases. The CDR3 has 12 amino acids.

The rearrangement joins TRBV4-1 to TRBJ1-5; 10 bases match TRBD1. The CDR3 has 16 amino acids. V dropped 1 base and J dropped 1; count of bases not matched to a gene: 1. The germline V gene has CDR1 MGHRA and CDR2 YSYEKL. CDR3 in amino acids: CASSQGDRGSNQPQHF. DNA of the CDR3: TGCGCCAGCAGCCAAGGGGACAGGGGAAGCAATCAGCCCCAGCATTTT.

The chain combines TRBV6-5 with TRBJ1-4; the D gene is possibly TRBD1 (5 bases). Germline V gives CDR1 MNHEY, CDR2 SVGAGI. This CDR3 has 15 amino acids. V dropped 0 bases and J dropped 7 bases, with 12 bases sitting between them. The DNA for the CDR3 is TGTGCCAGCAGTTACTCTTGGGGCGTGGGTGAAAAACTGTTTTTT. This gives the protein CASSYSWGVGEKLFF.

The V gene is TRBV19, the J gene TRBJ2-7, with 7 bases matching TRBD2. Germline V gene lookup returns CDR1 LNHDA and CDR2 SQIVND (reference sequence). The V segment lost 3 bases and the J segment 2 bases; nucleotides outside the gene matches: 4. This CDR3 comprises 14 residues. The chain's CDR3 is CASSIGGFPYEQYF. In DNA, the CDR3 is TGTGCCAGTAGTATCGGGGGGTTCCCCTACGAGCAGTACTTC.

V and J are TRBV28 and TRBJ1-3; no reliable D call. This CDR3 spans 14 amino acids. From germline, CDR1 is MDHEN and CDR2 SYDVKM. Trimming removed 5 bases at V and 1 base at J, with 9 bases between. The CDR3 region is CASSPWQSGNTIYF. For the CDR3, the DNA is TGTGCCAGCAGTCCCTGGCAGTCTGGAAACACCATATATTTT.

V usage is TRBV29-1 and J usage is TRBJ2-5; tentatively, D is TRBD2 (5 bases). The CDR3 is 12 amino acids. Germline CDR1 SQVTM, CDR2 ANQGSEA. V was shortened by 3 bases and J by 5 bases, with 10 bases between the two germline ends. The CDR3 spells CSVESRRETQYF. For the CDR3, the DNA is TGCAGCGTTGAGTCGCGGAGGGAGACCCAGTACTTC. The variable domain in full, with the rest retrieved from reference TRBV29-1 and TRBJ2-5, is SAVISQKPSRDICQRGTSLTIQCQVDSQVTMMFWYRQQPGQSLTLIATANQGSEATYESGFVIDKFPISRPNLTFSTLTVSNMSPEDSSIYLCSVESRRETQYFGPGTRLLVL.

V and J are TRBV6-5 and TRBJ2-7; D possibly corresponds to TRBD1 (6 bases). Germline V lookup: CDR1 MNHEY, CDR2 SVGAGI. Trimming left V 0 bases short and J 3 bases short, with 12 bases between. The CDR3 totals 15 residues. The CDR3 reads CASSYSTGPNYEQYF. For the CDR3, the DNA is TGTGCCAGCAGTTACTCTACAGGGCCGAACTACGAGCAGTACTTC.

This clone was seen once. This chain joins TRBV15 and TRBJ1-5; possibly TRBD1 for D (5 bases). The CDR3 is 16 amino acids. Germline CDR1 LNHNV, CDR2 YYDKDF (reference sequence). The germline V and J ends were trimmed by 0 bases and 0 bases, with 9 bases remaining between them. The CDR3 DNA reads as TGTGCCACCAGCAGAGATGGACATTATAGCAATCAGCCCCAGCATTTT. Translating gives CATSRDGHYSNQPQHF.

The rearrangement uses TRBV6-2 or TRBV6-3 and TRBJ2-3; D is undetermined. CDR1 and CDR2 (germline): MNHEY, SVGEGT. Trimming took 5 bases from V and 1 from J, leaving 7 bases between them. This CDR3 region has 13 residues. DNA of the CDR3: TGTGCCAGCAGTAGGGTCCGCACAGATACGCAGTATTTT. Translated: CASSRVRTDTQYF.

Note on this clone: This is likely a read error, given that the CDR3 carries no conserved phenylalanine or tryptophan at its end. This chain links TRBV9 with TRBJ2-7, with D hard to call. CDR3 length equals 12 residues. Germline V lookup: CDR1 SGDLS, CDR2 YYNGEE. Deletions cut 2 bases from V and 4 bases from J, with 7 bases between. CDR3 nucleotides: TGTGCCAGCAGCGTGGACGGATACGAGCAGTACCTC. Translating gives CASSVDGYEQYL.

The V call is TRBV4-2, the J call TRBJ1-1; possibly TRBD1 for D (6 bases). V lost 0 bases and J lost 3, with 14 bases in between. The CDR3 covers 16 residues. Germline V CDR1 and CDR2: LGHNA, YNFKEQ. The CDR3 loop reads CASSQDWGLGDTEAFF. DNA of the CDR3: TGTGCCAGCAGCCAAGATTGGGGGCTGGGGGACACTGAAGCTTTCTTT.

V usage is TRBV5-1 and J usage is TRBJ1-5; D is ambiguous. V was shortened by 0 bases and J by 4 bases, with 8 bases between the two germline ends. This CDR3 has 14 residues. Germline CDR1 is SGHRS and CDR2 is YFSETQ. The DNA of the CDR3 is TGCGCCAGCAGCTTGGACAGCCCTAATCAGCCCCAGCATTTT. Protein sequence: CASSLDSPNQPQHF.

This clone was observed a single time. This chain uses TRBV4-3 with TRBJ2-1, with unresolved D. The ends were cut back, 3 bases at V and 7 bases at J, with 4 bases in the middle. The CDR3 runs to 11 residues. Germline V lookup: CDR1 LGHNA, CDR2 YSLEER. CDR3 DNA: TGCGCCAGCAGCCAGGGTAATGAGCAGTTCTTC. Amino acids: CASSQGNEQFF.

To note about this clone: The sample contains more than one DNA sequence encoding this CDR3. V and J are TRBV2 and TRBJ2-2, with 9 positions matching TRBD1. The CDR3 runs 13 residues. Germline V gives CDR1 SNHLY, CDR2 FYNNEI. Trimming took 6 bases from V and 5 from J; bases not matched to a gene: 1. The CDR3 region has the DNA TGTGCCAGCAGGGACAGGGGTACCGGGGAGCTGTTTTTT. Translating gives CASRDRGTGELFF.

The chain combines TRBV13 with TRBJ2-3, with 13 bases that match TRBD2. Unmatched junction bases numbered 6, after V lost 11 bases and J lost 1 base. CDR3 length equals 15 residues. From germline, CDR1 is PRHDT and CDR2 FYEKMQ (reference sequence). CDR3 nucleotides: TGTGCCGGAGGACTAGCGGGAGAGCGCACAGATACGCAGTATTTT. It translates to CAGGLAGERTDTQYF. Variable domain in full (rest from reference TRBV13 and TRBJ2-3): AAGVIQSPRHLIKEKRETATLKCYPIPRHDTVYWYQQGPGQDPQFLISFYEKMQSDKGSIPDRFSAQQFSDYHSELNMSSLELGDSALYFCAGGLAGERTDTQYFGPGTRLTVL.

The gene calls are TRBV7-6 and TRBJ1-2, with 12 bases aligning to TRBD1. After removal of 5 bases from V and 4 bases from J, the junction contained 5 bases not matched to a gene. From germline, CDR1 is SGHVS and CDR2 FNYEAQ. This CDR3 has 15 amino acids. This CDR3 is CASSAGTGGVYGYTF. The CDR3 DNA follows: TGTGCCAGCAGCGCCGGGACAGGGGGCGTCTATGGCTACACCTTC.

The gene calls are TRBV5-4 and TRBJ2-3, with TRBD2 matching 9 bases. The CDR3 totals 14 residues. The V and J ends lost 3 bases and 4 bases, in that order; junction bases with no gene match: 3. CDR1 and CDR2 (germline): SGHNT, YYREEE (reference sequence). The CDR3 sequence is CASSSGLAADTQYF. The DNA for the CDR3 is TGTGCCAGCAGCTCGGGACTAGCTGCAGATACGCAGTATTTT.

In regard to this clone: This specimen includes other DNA sequences encoding the same CDR3. The J gene is TRBJ2-1, the V gene TRBV7-8; D perhaps matches TRBD1 (5 bases). V lost 2 bases and J 3 bases, leaving 5 bases between the germline ends. From germline, CDR1 is SGHVS and CDR2 FQNEAQ. This CDR3 spans 13 amino acids. The CDR3 here is CASSLQGYNEQFF. DNA of the CDR3: TGTGCCAGCAGCTTACAGGGCTACAATGAGCAGTTCTTC.

The V gene is TRBV5-1, the J gene TRBJ2-4, with D perhaps TRBD1 or TRBD2 (5 bases each). V was trimmed by 0 bases and J by 2 bases, leaving 15 bases between them. The length of the CDR3 is 17 residues. Per germline, CDR1 SGHRS and CDR2 YFSETQ. The CDR3 is CASSLDGARTPKNIQYF. In DNA, the CDR3 is TGCGCCAGCAGCTTGGATGGGGCAAGGACTCCCAAAAACATTCAGTACTTC.